These 3 T cell receptor beta chains originate from one sample sequenced in a study of blood T cells in healthy people across ages. A sample-barcoded 5' primer and a J-beta primer mix were used in a second PCR of roughly 7 to 11 cycles. TCRdb re-called the 5' RACE reads through MiXCR, storing one row per CDR3 protein. The data show 1,100,000 or so distinct CDR3 sequences, more than 40% seen once. Sequenced: blood. Receptors originate from a woman aged 55-70 years in good health.

Here the CDR3 DNA reads TGCGCCAGCAGCCCCCAGAACGGGGCGAACACCGGGGAGCTGTTTTTT. Translating it yields CASSPQNGANTGELFF. This sequence joins TRBV4-1 and TRBJ2-2; D possibly corresponds to TRBD2 (5 bases). CDR3 length: 16 residues. V gave up 4 bases and J gave up 0 bases, with 12 bases separating them. In germline, CDR1 is MGHRA, CDR2 YSYEKL.

The genes are TRBV9 and TRBJ2-5; D is uncertain. Judging by the DNA end, TRBJ2-7 fits better; the J call may be wrong. CDR3 size: 13 residues. Germline V gives CDR1 SGDLS, CDR2 YYNGEE. The CDR3 reads CASSPPVGPEQYF. The CDR3 DNA reads as TGTGCCAGCAGCCCCCCCGTAGGCCCCGAGCAGTACTTC.

The V and J genes are TRBV7-3 and TRBJ2-3, with 9 bases lining up with TRBD2. The V and J ends lost 4 bases and 5 bases, in that order; junction bases with no gene match: 7. Germline V lookup: CDR1 SGHTA, CDR2 FQGTGA. CDR3 length: 15 amino acids. CDR3 amino acids: CASSSLAGAGDTQYF. The CDR3 DNA sequence: TGTGCCAGCAGCTCCTTAGCGGGAGCGGGAGATACGCAGTATTTT. Together with reference TRBV7-3 and TRBJ2-3, the CDR3 gives the full variable domain: GAGVSQTPSNKVTEKGKYVELRCDPISGHTALYWYRQSLGQGPEFLIYFQGTGAADDSGLPNDRFFAVRPEGSVSTLKIQRTERGDSAVYLCASSSLAGAGDTQYFGPGTRLTVL.